This T cell receptor beta chain was identified during a study of cytomegalovirus exposure and HLA in healthy donors (dated 2017 in TCRdb). With regard to the full study: An earlier analysis of approximately 640 of the donors reported 250 to 300 Gb of sequence data and roughly 110 million unique TCR beta sequences from 150 million to 200 million T cells. All discovery cohort repertoires had been generated using a single sequencing platform. Among around 400 genotyped donors of the cohort, an average of about 240,000 unique TCR beta nucleotide sequences were sequenced per donor, around 18% of them non-productive. The number of donors typed differed by locus, with about 629-640 for A, B, C, DRB1 and DQB1, 522 for DQA1, 600 to 610 for DPA1, and roughly 450 for DPB1. Besides the first cohort of 500 to 700 subjects, a separate validation cohort made up of around 120 different subjects was used. Five DR-DQ haplotypes were treated as single units for association and clustering because of strong linkage in the cohort. Genome-wide SNP genotypes for about 65% of the 666 donors were used in a later genetic analysis, which treated that subset as a discovery cohort. The T cell repertoires of 666 subjects were profiled by immunosequencing and related to cytomegalovirus serostatus. Of the 300 to 450 genotyped donors, 81% fell in the genetic ancestry cluster associated with self-reported Caucasian donors. Donor age, sex, ethnicity and CMV serostatus were collected together with the repertoire data. Class I and class II HLA loci were covered by the typing at four-digit resolution. A later analysis re-analyzed previously published TCR beta repertoires from about 730 donors and added high-resolution HLA genotyping to study TCR occurrence patterns. The aim of the study was to test whether cataloging public T cell receptors could identify signatures of past pathogen exposure. To predict cytomegalovirus infection status, the study combined high-throughput TCR immunosequencing, statistical association of individual TCRs with disease status, and machine learning. An earlier analysis of approximately 580 of the donors used high-throughput TCR beta sequencing to judge whether each TCR beta V gene segment behaved as functional or pseudogenic. Approximately 300 gigabases of sequencing data and around 90 million unique TCR sequences made up an early release that covered several hundred HLA-typed donors. Rather than drawing on any new phenotypic data, the later analysis identified candidate immune exposures from TCR beta sequences and the way those sequences occurred across donors. Results and caveats for the whole study, not just this receptor: A later analysis found that most CMV-associated TCR beta chains appeared HLA-restricted, with HLA associations seemingly driven largely by CMV exposure. A further reported finding was that TCR beta sequences accurately predicted the HLA-A and HLA-B alleles for most subjects in the first cohort. In a later analysis, several top co-occurrence clusters were reported to appear linked to parvovirus B19, influenza, CMV and Epstein-Barr virus. V-gene and J-gene trimming of TCR beta chains was associated with a missense DCLRE1C variant in a later genetic analysis, and the association was replicated in an independent cohort. When HLA alleles, especially DR and DQ, strongly co-occurred, TCR associations were difficult to assign to individual alleles. The cohort was sequenced for TCR beta chains only, and without alpha or paired-chain data the features that could be detected were limited. Compared with the approximately 710-donor mean, donors in an Asian-associated ancestry cluster had fewer N-insertions in productive TCRs, according to a later genetic analysis. Compared with equally common non-associated chains, HLA-associated TCR beta chains in a later analysis were more clonally expanded and had lower generation probabilities. The sequencing pipeline was judged likely to have produced a cluster of highly shared sequence variants as a technical artifact. The classifier was reported to diagnose cytomegalovirus status with high specificity and sensitivity in both the original cohort and the validation cohort. The presence/absence analyses assumed that sequencing depth was roughly uniform across donors, and that assumption may not be true. Correlated functional status among segregating V segments might reflect linkage disequilibrium, but an unknown experimental factor could not be ruled out. It was suggested by the authors that the approach could potentially be generalized to other disease states and immunological phenotypes. Some IMGT-functional V segments, including TRBV6-2 and TRBV6-3, could not be told apart with the 87-base-pair reads, so those segments were excluded. CMV serostatus was the only immune exposure information available for the cohort. Broadly in line with IMGT annotations, most TCR beta V segments showed up in productive rearrangements about 87% or about 30% of the time in an earlier analysis of roughly 590 of the donors. HLA typing was unavailable for some donors at each locus, so association tests used only the typed subset. In a later analysis, some 18,000 TCR beta sequences were associated with specific HLA alleles at a false discovery rate of 0.05. Most TCR sequences were seen in very few donors, while some public TCRs were found in many individuals. Seventeen rarely observed V segments, including chromosome 9 orphons, were excluded from the earlier analysis of approximately 500 of the donors because counts were too low. In vitro tests confirmed that a few of the cytomegalovirus-associated TCR beta chains recognize cytomegalovirus antigens. The study listed approximately 160 TCR beta chains as associated with cytomegalovirus. A later analysis found that TCR association rates varied across HLA loci, with DRB1 alleles showing the most associated TCRs and HLA-C alleles the fewest.

The cohort comprised hundreds of healthy bone marrow donors. At the time of sampling, all cohort members were nominally healthy, though unrecorded immune exposures were likely present. The donor was CMV seropositive and belonged to the group of about 290 seropositive cohort members. A peripheral blood sample was collected from each donor, and TCR beta sequencing was performed on peripheral blood mononuclear cells. The Qiagen DNeasy Blood Extraction Kit was used to extract genomic DNA from the blood cell samples. The CDR3 has 15 amino acids, counting the end cysteine and phenylalanine. Of the read, only the CDR3 DNA is kept; its 45 bases are in frame from base 1. V is reduced by 0 bases and J by 6 bases, leaving a spacing of 15 bases between them. Looking up the germline V gene yields CDR1 SGHDN and CDR2 FVKESK. Library prep was done by the immunoSEQ multiplex PCR assay. A mixture of 60 forward primers for TCR Vbeta segments and 13 reverse primers for TCR Jbeta segments was used in the multiplex PCR. The CDR3 region of rearranged TCR beta genes was amplified from genomic DNA with a multiplex PCR assay. The Illumina HiSeq System was used to sequence the amplified TCR beta libraries as 87-base-pair reads. As for the original processing: A later analysis counted around 72 million unique TCR beta chains across the 670 or so repertoires, and approximately 11 million of these chains were shared by at least two donors. Raw reads were error-corrected and collapsed into unique sequences with a nearest-neighbor algorithm that merged closely related sequences to remove PCR and sequencing errors. Alignment of CDR3 sequences to IMGT reference sequences was used to assign V, D and J gene segments. For a sequence to be retained, a match of at least six nucleotides was required to both a V gene segment and a J gene segment. Rearrangements were called productive when the CDR3 lacked stop codons and stayed in frame with V and J; all others were non-productive. CDR3 was defined by IMGT convention, running from the second conserved V-encoded cysteine to the conserved J-encoded phenylalanine. The earlier analysis of some 540 of the donors excluded any sequence lacking an unambiguous match to a single V gene segment. In an earlier analysis of 587 of the donors, V segments were called functional above 56.7% productive rearrangements and were called segregating when the between-donor standard deviation exceeded 5%. A statistical classification framework was built to diagnose cytomegalovirus status from the catalog of TCR beta chain sequences. In a later analysis, TCR nucleotide sequences were compared against IMGT/GENE-DB human TR gene sequences so that V and J genes could be assigned. Using the TCRdist pipeline, a later analysis assigned CDR3 sequences along with most-parsimonious VDJ recombination scenarios. In a later analysis, every TCR beta chain was defined by the combination of its CDR3 amino acid sequence and its V-gene family, and reads without a unique V-gene family were dropped. A later analysis removed 500 to 650 highly shared, low-generation-probability nucleotide sequences to deal with suspected cross-contamination and a sequencing artifact. A later analysis calculated a clonal expansion index for each public chain from normalized within-repertoire ranks of inferred template counts. A later analysis computed generation probabilities with a VDJ recombination model fitted to out-of-frame rearrangements, and checked the results against IGoR. In a later analysis, hypergeometric tests were used to score TCR-TCR, TCR-HLA and TCR-CMV co-occurrence, with a repertoire-size bias correction applied to TCR pairs. False discovery rates were estimated in a later analysis by permuting HLA or CMV assignments 20 times. In a later analysis, co-occurring TCRs were grouped with DBSCAN, and TCRdist sequence similarity was added when clustering was performed within HLA-allele-positive subsets. Repertoires with fewer than 30,000 or more than 120,000 public chains were left out of co-occurrence clustering, as were several repertoires with anomalous nucleotide sharing. The table comes from immuneACCESS by way of TCRdb, which keeps in-frame sequences with V and J called. Part of the clones is missing from these tables; in studies checked, under half for an unresolved V gene and the rest for unknown reasons. Clonal size and the V and J genes are those of that table, whereas D and trimming came from the DNA. The sample table records around 91,000 clones; about 73% of these occur just once. The ten largest clones add up to approximately 4.6% of the sample.

Details on this clone: Its antigen has not been determined. No base quality values were provided; no much bigger clone lies one nucleotide off.

This clonotype was sampled from a woman aged 40 to 50 in good health and CMV-seropositive. The sequence joins TRBV14 to TRBJ2-7; matching of 6 bases hints at TRBD1 as the D gene. Sequenced material: PBMCs. Here is the DNA: TGTGCCAGCAGCCAAGATCGACTCAGGGGTAGCGAGCAGTACTTC. This yields the protein CASSQDRLRGSEQYF.